This TCR beta chain was identified in a study of OX40 agonist ivuxolimab in advanced cancers. CDR3 size: 17 residues. The germline V and J ends were trimmed by 0 bases and 3 bases, with 18 bases remaining between them. The germline gives CDR1 SGDLS, CDR2 YYNGEE. Produced via immunoSEQ multiplex PCR; TCRdb's table is partial and in-frame only. The data show tens of thousands of clones, around 94% seen once. This sequence was found in an adult with an advanced solid tumor such as melanoma, head and neck, liver or kidney cancer. The sequencing here drew on CD4+ or CD8+ T cells sorted from blood, taken in a trial of the OX40 agonist ivuxolimab. This chain joins TRBV9 and TRBJ1-1; possible D gene TRBD1, 5 bases. The DNA of the CDR3 is TGTGCCAGCAGCGTAGATGGACTAACAGGTCTGGACACTGAAGCTTTCTTT. Translating gives CASSVDGLTGLDTEAFF.